The 10 T cell receptor beta chains presented below share a single source sample, sequenced in a study of T cells after yellow fever vaccination. MiXCR, run by TCRdb on the 5' RACE reads, gives a single entry per CDR3 protein. The data show about 340,000 distinct CDR3 sequences, 4% seen once. The material sequenced was PBMCs, taken 5 days after the yellow fever booster vaccination. These receptors all stem from a man aged 18 to 29 who received the YFV17D yellow fever vaccine.

This chain links TRBV7-7 with TRBJ2-2; 7 positions match TRBD2. The V segment lost 6 bases and the J segment 4 bases; nucleotides outside the gene matches: 11. The germline V gene has CDR1 SSHAT and CDR2 FNYEAQ (reference sequence). This CDR3 has 16 residues. CDR3 sequence reads: CASREAGPQGTGELFF. The CDR3 DNA reads as TGTGCCAGCAGAGAAGCGGGGCCTCAAGGCACCGGGGAGCTGTTTTTT.

This clonotype was seen a handful of times. The chain employs TRBV5-1 and TRBJ1-3; the D gene is possibly TRBD1 (5 bases). CDR1 and CDR2 from the germline V gene are SGHRS and YFSETQ. The CDR3 covers 17 residues. Trimming removed 5 bases from V and 3 bases from J, with 21 bases in between. CDR3 sequence reads: CASRQTYRGSRGNTIYF. The CDR3 DNA follows: TGCGCCAGCAGGCAAACCTATAGGGGCTCACGTGGAAACACCATATATTTT.

This clonotype was observed a handful of times. The chain carries TRBV5-6 and TRBJ2-4; TRBD1 matches 9 bases. This CDR3 has 15 amino acids. The germline gives CDR1 SGHDT, CDR2 YYEEEE. The ends lost 4 bases at V and 3 bases at J; junction bases unmatched: 5. This chain's CDR3 is CASSPTGGGKNIQYF. For the CDR3, the DNA is TGTGCCAGCAGCCCGACAGGGGGTGGCAAAAACATTCAGTACTTC.

This rearrangement joins TRBV20-1 to TRBJ2-3; 8 nucleotides agree with TRBD1. This CDR3 region has 15 residues. Trimming removed 0 bases from V and 5 bases from J; junction bases left unmatched: 7. In germline, CDR1 is DFQATT, CDR2 SNEGSKA (reference sequence). CDR3 protein: CSARDAGQGRDTQYF. CDR3 nucleotide sequence: TGCAGTGCTAGAGATGCTGGACAGGGCCGAGATACGCAGTATTTT.

The chain couples TRBV5-3 to TRBJ1-1, with 7 bases matching TRBD1. TRBV5-3 is known as an ORF, though its function is uncertain. The CDR3 is made up of 14 amino acids. The J segment lost 1 base and the V segment lost 3 bases, leaving 3 bases of the junction unmatched. CDR3 in amino acids: CARSWGQWNTEAFF. For the CDR3, the DNA is TGTGCCAGAAGCTGGGGACAGTGGAACACTGAAGCTTTCTTT.

Only a few counts were recorded for this clonotype. The chain carries TRBV4-2 and TRBJ2-7; 7 nucleotides line up with TRBD2. The CDR3 loop spans 16 amino acids. Trimming took 0 bases from V and 2 from J; bases not matched to a gene: 7. Germline V lookup: CDR1 LGHNA, CDR2 YNFKEQ. The chain's CDR3 is CASSQEEGGGAYEQYF. The CDR3 region has the DNA TGTGCCAGCAGCCAAGAGGAGGGCGGGGGTGCCTACGAGCAGTACTTC.

This sequence joins TRBV7-6 and TRBJ1-2; 9 positions agree with TRBD1. The CDR3 has 17 amino acids. The germline V gene has CDR1 SGHVS and CDR2 FNYEAQ. Trimming removed 5 bases from V and 6 bases from J; junction bases left unmatched: 16. The CDR3 DNA sequence: TGTGCCAGCAGCCCGAGTATTGGACAGGGGTTGTTCAATGGCTACACCTTC. Translating gives CASSPSIGQGLFNGYTF.

This clonotype has a handful of counts. This rearrangement joins TRBV12-3 or TRBV12-4 to TRBJ1-5, with a weak D call TRBD1 (5 bases). The CDR3 length is 14 residues. The V end was cut by 1 base, the J end by 7 bases, with 11 bases between. Here the CDR3 reads CASSLGGARQPQHF. In nucleotides, the CDR3 is TGTGCCAGCAGTTTAGGCGGGGCACGACAGCCCCAGCATTTT.

The J gene is TRBJ1-6, the V gene TRBV6-6, with D possibly being TRBD1 (5 bases). V was pared by 4 bases and J by 4 bases, with 11 bases between. CDR1 and CDR2 (germline): MNHNY, SVGAGI (reference sequence). CDR3 length: 15 amino acids. The CDR3 region is CASSSLTVYNSPLHF. In DNA form, the CDR3 reads TGTGCCAGCAGTTCGCTGACAGTGTATAATTCACCCCTCCACTTT.

The table lists this clonotype with a few counts. The J gene is TRBJ2-3, the V gene TRBV12-3 or TRBV12-4, with 11 bases matching TRBD2. The CDR3 has 15 amino acids. The V and J ends lost 6 bases and 8 bases, in that order; junction bases with no gene match: 10. The CDR3 is CASRTSGGPLSTQYF. CDR3 nucleotide sequence: TGTGCCAGCAGAACTAGCGGGGGCCCCCTCAGTACGCAGTATTTT.